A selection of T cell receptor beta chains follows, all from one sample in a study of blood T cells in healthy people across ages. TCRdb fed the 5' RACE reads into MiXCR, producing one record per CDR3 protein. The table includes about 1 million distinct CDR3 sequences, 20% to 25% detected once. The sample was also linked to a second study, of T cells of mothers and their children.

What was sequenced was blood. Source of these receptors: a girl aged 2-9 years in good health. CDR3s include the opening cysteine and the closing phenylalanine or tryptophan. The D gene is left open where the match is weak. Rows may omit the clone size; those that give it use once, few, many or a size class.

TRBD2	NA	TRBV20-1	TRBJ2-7	TGCAGTGCTAGAGATTTCCGACTAGCGGGAAGATCCTCCTACGAGCAGTACTTC	CSARDFRLAGRSSYEQYF
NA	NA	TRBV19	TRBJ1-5	TGTGCCAGTAGTATAGCCCCGGGGCAGCCCCAGCATTTT	CASSIAPGQPQHF
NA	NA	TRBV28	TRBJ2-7	TGTGCCAGCAGTTCACAGGGCCGCAACGAGCAGTACTTC	CASSSQGRNEQYF
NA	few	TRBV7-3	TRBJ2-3	TGTGCCAGCAGCCAGGGGCAGGGAAGCACAGATACGCAGTATTTT	CASSQGQGSTDTQYF
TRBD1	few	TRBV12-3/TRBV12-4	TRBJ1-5	TGTGCCAGTAGACAGGGAGTGACGGGGCAGCCCCAGCATTTT	CASRQGVTGQPQHF
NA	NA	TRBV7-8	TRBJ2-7	TGTGCCAGCAGCTTAGTAGACAGATTAAAGGGCGGTATCGAGCAGTACTTC	CASSLVDRLKGGIEQYF
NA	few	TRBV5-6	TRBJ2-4	TGTGCCAGCAGCTTGGAGGGCATTCAGTACTTC	CASSLEGIQYF
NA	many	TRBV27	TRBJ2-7	TGTGCCAGCATGGGGCTAGGGAGCTCCTACGAGCAGTACTTC	CASMGLGSSYEQYF
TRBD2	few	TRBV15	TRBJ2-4	TGTGCCACCAGCAGAGAGAGAGGAGCGGGGTTGAACAAAGCCAAAAACATTCAGTACTTC	CATSRERGAGLNKAKNIQYF
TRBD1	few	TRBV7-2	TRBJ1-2	TGTGCCAGCAGTACGCGGGGACAGGAAACCTATGGCTACACCTTC	CASSTRGQETYGYTF
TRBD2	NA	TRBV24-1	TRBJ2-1	TGTGCCACCAGTGATTTGCGAAGGACTAGCCTTAATGAGCAGTTCTTC	CATSDLRRTSLNEQFF
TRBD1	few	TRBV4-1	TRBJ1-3	TGCGCCAGCAGCCAAGATTTTGGGACAGGGGCTGGAAACACCATATATTTT	CASSQDFGTGAGNTIYF
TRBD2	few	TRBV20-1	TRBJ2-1	TGCAGTGCTAGATCCGGGACTAGCGGGAATGAGCAGTTCTTC	CSARSGTSGNEQFF
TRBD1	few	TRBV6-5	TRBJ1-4	TGTGCCAGCACGGACAGGGGGATAGAAAAACTGTTTTTT	CASTDRGIEKLFF
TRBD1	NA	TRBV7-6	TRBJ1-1	TGTGCCAGCAGCTCAAGGACAGGCTACATGAACACTGAAGCTTTCTTT	CASSSRTGYMNTEAFF
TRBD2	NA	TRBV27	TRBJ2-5	TGTGCCAGCAGTTTCGGCGGGAGATCGTACTTC	CASSFGGRSYF
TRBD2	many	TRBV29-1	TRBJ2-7	TGCAGCACCGGGACTAGCGGGAGCTACGAGCAGTACTTC	CSTGTSGSYEQYF
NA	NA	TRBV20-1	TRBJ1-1	TGCAGTGCCCCATTAAAGCGGAACACTGAAGCTTTCTTT	CSAPLKRNTEAFF